This is a list of T cell receptor beta chains from one sample in a study of cytomegalovirus exposure and HLA in healthy donors. Repertoires were generated with immunoSEQ multiplex PCR, while TCRdb's copy carries only in-frame clones and drops some. The data show fewer than 150,000 clones, around 79% seen once. The specimen sequenced was PBMCs. These receptors were obtained from a male donor in good health and CMV-seronegative. Each CDR3 is given with its conserved first and last residue. D genes are given only for firm matches. Part of the rows lack a size; the others show once, few, many or a class for expanded clones.

TRBJ2-7	-	-	TRBV5-1	TGCGCCAGCAGCGGTACAGGACCGGGCGAGCAGTACTTC	CASSGTGPGEQYF
TRBJ2-1	TRBD2	few	TRBV6-4	TGTGCCAGCAGTGACGCGGCGACTAGCGGCGGTTACGAGCAGTTCTTC	CASSDAATSGGYEQFF
TRBJ2-1	TRBD2	-	TRBV7-9	TGTGCCAGCAGCCAAGTGGGGACTAGCGACAATGAGCAGTTCTTC	CASSQVGTSDNEQFF
TRBJ1-4	-	once	TRBV15	TGTGCCACCAGCAGAGGGCAGGGCGGCGAAAAACTGTTTTTT	CATSRGQGGEKLFF
TRBJ1-1	-	-	TRBV12-5	TGTGCTAGTGGTTCCGAGGTCGGTCTTGAAGCTTTCTTT	CASGSEVGLEAFF
TRBJ2-7	TRBD1	-	TRBV7-3	TGTGCCAGCAGCGGACGGACAGGGGGTACCTACGAGCAGTACTTC	CASSGRTGGTYEQYF
TRBJ1-3	TRBD1	-	TRBV27	TGTGCCAGCAGGCGAACAGGGGGCTCTGGAAACACCATATATTTT	CASRRTGGSGNTIYF
TRBJ1-1	TRBD1	-	TRBV6-1	TGTGCCAGCACCCCGACAGGGATGAACACTGAAGCTTTCTTT	CASTPTGMNTEAFF
TRBJ1-1	TRBD1	-	TRBV5-1	TGCGCCAGCAGCTTGTTGGCAGGGGGGGAAGCTTTCTTT	CASSLLAGGEAFF
TRBJ1-1	-	-	TRBV27	TGTGCCAGCAGTTTAAGAGAGAACACTGAAGCTTTCTTT	CASSLRENTEAFF
TRBJ2-3	TRBD2	-	TRBV7-2	TGTGCCAGCAGAGCGGGGCTAAGCACAGATACGCAGTATTTT	CASRAGLSTDTQYF
TRBJ1-3	TRBD1	-	TRBV5-4	TGTGCCAGCAGCTCCTGGGACAGGGGAAACACCATATATTTT	CASSSWDRGNTIYF
TRBJ2-5	TRBD1	-	TRBV25-1	TGTGCCAGCAGTGAACGACAGGGGGGTAAGGAGACCCAGTACTTC	CASSERQGGKETQYF
TRBJ1-1	TRBD1	-	TRBV7-8	TGTGCCAGCAGCCGAAACAGGGGATGTGAAGCTTTCTTT	CASSRNRGCEAFF
TRBJ1-5	-	-	TRBV6-5	TGTGCCAGCAGTTACTCGGGGGGGATTGGCAATCAGCCCCAGCATTTT	CASSYSGGIGNQPQHF
TRBJ2-7	-	-	TRBV4-3	TGCGCCAGCAGCCAAGATTTACGGTTAGCCTACGAGCAGTACTTC	CASSQDLRLAYEQYF
TRBJ2-7	TRBD2	-	TRBV6-1	TGTGCCAGCAGTGACGTGGCTAGCGGTTTCTCCTACGAGCAGTACTTC	CASSDVASGFSYEQYF
TRBJ2-3	TRBD1	-	TRBV2	TGTGCCAGCAGTGAAGGACAGGGGATTGGGTCAGATACGCAGTATTTT	CASSEGQGIGSDTQYF
TRBJ2-1	-	-	TRBV6-5	TGTGCCAGCAGTTCCCCGGACAGCAGCTCCTACAATGAGCAGTTCTTC	CASSSPDSSSYNEQFF
TRBJ2-5	-	-	TRBV7-9	TGTGCCAGCAGCTTGGACCCGGCGGGCTCCCAGTACTTC	CASSLDPAGSQYF
TRBJ2-3	-	-	TRBV10-1	TGCGCCAGCAGTGAGTCGAGAGATACGCAGTATTTT	CASSESRDTQYF
TRBJ2-1	-	-	TRBV19	TGTGCCAGTAGACTATTTACGGACAGTGAGCAGTTCTTC	CASRLFTDSEQFF
TRBJ2-7	-	-	TRBV7-8	TGTGCCAGCAGCTTAACGGGCGGGGCCCTCCAGGAGCAGTACTTC	CASSLTGGALQEQYF
TRBJ1-3	-	-	TRBV7-2	TGTGCCACCGCACAGGCCAGCTCTGGAAACACCATATATTTT	CATAQASSGNTIYF